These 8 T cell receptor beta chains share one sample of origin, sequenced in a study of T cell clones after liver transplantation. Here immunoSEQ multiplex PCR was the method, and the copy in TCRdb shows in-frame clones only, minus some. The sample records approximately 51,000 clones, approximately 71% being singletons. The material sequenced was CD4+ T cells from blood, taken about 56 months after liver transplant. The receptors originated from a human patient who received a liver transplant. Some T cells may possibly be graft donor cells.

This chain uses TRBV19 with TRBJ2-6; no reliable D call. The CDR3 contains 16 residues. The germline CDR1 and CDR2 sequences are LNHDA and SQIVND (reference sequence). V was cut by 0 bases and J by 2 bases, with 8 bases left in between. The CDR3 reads CASSIESETGANVLTF. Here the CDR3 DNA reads TGTGCCAGTAGTATAGAGTCGGAAACTGGGGCCAACGTCCTGACTTTC.

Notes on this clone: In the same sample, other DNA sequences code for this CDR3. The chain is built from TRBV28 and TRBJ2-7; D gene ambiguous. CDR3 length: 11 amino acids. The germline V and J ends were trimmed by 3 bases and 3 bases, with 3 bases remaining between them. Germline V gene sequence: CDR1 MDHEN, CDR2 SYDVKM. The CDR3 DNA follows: TGTGCCAGCAGTTTCCGCTACGAGCAGTACTTC. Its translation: CASSFRYEQYF.

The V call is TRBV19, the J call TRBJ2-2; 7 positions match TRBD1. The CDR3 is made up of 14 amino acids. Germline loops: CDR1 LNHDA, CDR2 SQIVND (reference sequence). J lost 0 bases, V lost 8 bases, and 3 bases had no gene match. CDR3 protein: CASFGQANTGELFF. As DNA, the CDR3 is TGTGCCAGTTTTGGACAGGCGAACACCGGGGAGCTGTTTTTT.

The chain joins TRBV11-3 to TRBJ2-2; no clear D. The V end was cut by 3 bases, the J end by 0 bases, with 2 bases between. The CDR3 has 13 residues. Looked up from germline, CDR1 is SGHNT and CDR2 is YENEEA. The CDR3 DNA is TGTGCCAGCAGCTTGTCGAACACCGGGGAGCTGTTTTTT. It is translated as CASSLSNTGELFF.

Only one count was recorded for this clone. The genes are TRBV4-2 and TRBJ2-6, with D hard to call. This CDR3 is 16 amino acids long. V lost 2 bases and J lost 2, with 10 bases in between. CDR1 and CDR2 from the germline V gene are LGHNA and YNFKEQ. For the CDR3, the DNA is TGTGCCAGCAGCCAAACGGCGCTACCTGGGGCCAACGTCCTGACTTTC. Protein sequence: CASSQTALPGANVLTF.

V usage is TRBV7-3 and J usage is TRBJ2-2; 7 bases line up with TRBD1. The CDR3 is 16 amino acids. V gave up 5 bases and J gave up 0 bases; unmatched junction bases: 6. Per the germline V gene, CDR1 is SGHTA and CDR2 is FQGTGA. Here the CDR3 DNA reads TGTGCCAGCAGCAAACAGGGGCCCCCGAACACCGGGGAGCTGTTTTTT. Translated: CASSKQGPPNTGELFF.

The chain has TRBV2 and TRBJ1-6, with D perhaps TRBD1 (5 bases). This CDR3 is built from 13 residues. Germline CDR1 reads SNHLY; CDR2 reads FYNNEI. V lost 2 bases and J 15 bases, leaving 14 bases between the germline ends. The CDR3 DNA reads TGTGCCAGCAGTGAACTTCCGGGGCTAAACCTCCACTTT. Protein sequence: CASSELPGLNLHF.

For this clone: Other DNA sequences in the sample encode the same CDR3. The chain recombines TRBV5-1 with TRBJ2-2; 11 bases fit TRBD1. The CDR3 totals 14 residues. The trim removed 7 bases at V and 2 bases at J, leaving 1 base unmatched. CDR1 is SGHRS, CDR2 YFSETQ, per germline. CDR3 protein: CASGTGGNTGELFF. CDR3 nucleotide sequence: TGCGCCAGCGGGACAGGGGGAAACACCGGGGAGCTGTTTTTT.